This T cell receptor (beta chain) was recovered during a study of blood T cell repertoires in COVID-19. For the study at large: Sites across the United States, Italy and Spain contributed samples from acute and convalescent COVID-19. PBMCs, B-cell-depleted T cells, or T cells provided the cDNA or gDNA that made up the material.

The CDR3 sequence is 14 residues long. Germline V gene sequence: CDR1 SNHLY, CDR2 FYNNEI. V gave up 6 bases and J gave up 2 bases, with 12 bases separating them. How the authors handled the data: For nucleated cells, counts were estimated from reference gene primer amplification. Using immunoSEQ multiplex PCR, the repertoire was profiled, and TCRdb retains in-frame clones only, with some absent. D and trimming come from the DNA, and the V and J calls and clone size come from that table. This table has over 300,000 clones, 86% appearing once. This TCR was recovered from a woman aged 45 to 65 with acute or convalescent COVID-19. The sequenced material came from peripheral blood. The chain has TRBV2 and TRBJ2-3; no firm D call. The CDR3 loop is CASSRSVSTDTQYF. DNA for the CDR3: TGTGCCAGCAGCCGCAGTGTTTCCACAGATACGCAGTATTTT.